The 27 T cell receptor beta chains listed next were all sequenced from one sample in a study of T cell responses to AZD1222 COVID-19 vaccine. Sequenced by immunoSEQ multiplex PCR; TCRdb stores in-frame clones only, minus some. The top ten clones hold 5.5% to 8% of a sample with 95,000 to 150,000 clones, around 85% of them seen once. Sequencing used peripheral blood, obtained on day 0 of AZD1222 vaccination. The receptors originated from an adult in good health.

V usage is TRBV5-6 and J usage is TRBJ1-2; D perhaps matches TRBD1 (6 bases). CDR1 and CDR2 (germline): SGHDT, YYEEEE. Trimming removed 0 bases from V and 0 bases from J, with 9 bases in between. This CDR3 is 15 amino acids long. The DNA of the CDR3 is TGTGCCAGCAGCTTGGCAGGGGCCCCTAACTATGGCTACACCTTC. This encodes CASSLAGAPNYGYTF. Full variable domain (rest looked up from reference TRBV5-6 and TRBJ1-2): DAGVTQSPTHLIKTRGQQVTLRCSPKSGHDTVSWYQQALGQGPQFIFQYYEEEERQRGNFPDRFSGHQFPNYSSELNVNALLLGDSALYLCASSLAGAPNYGYTFGSGTRLTVV.

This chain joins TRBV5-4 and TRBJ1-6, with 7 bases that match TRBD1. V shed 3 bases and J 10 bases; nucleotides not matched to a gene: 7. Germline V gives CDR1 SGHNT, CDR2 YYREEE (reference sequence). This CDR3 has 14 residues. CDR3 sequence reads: CASSSTGDSSPLHF. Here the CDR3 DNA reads TGTGCCAGCAGCTCCACAGGGGACAGCTCACCCCTCCACTTT. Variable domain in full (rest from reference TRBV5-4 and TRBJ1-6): ETGVTQSPTHLIKTRGQQVTLRCSSQSGHNTVSWYQQALGQGPQFIFQYYREEENGRGNFPPRFSGLQFPNYSSELNVNALELDDSALYLCASSSTGDSSPLHFGNGTRLTVT.

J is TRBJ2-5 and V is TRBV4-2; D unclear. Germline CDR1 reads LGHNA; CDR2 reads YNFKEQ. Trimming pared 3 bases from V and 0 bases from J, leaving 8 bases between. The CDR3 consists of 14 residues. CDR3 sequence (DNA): TGTGCCAGCAGCCAGAAGCTGTACCAAGAGACCCAGTACTTC. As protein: CASSQKLYQETQYF.

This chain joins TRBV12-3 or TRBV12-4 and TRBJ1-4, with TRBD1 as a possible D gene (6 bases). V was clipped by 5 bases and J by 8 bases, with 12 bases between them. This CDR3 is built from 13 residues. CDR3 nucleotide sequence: TGTGCCAGCAGTCCCCGGGACATAGAAAAACTGTTTTTT. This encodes CASSPRDIEKLFF.

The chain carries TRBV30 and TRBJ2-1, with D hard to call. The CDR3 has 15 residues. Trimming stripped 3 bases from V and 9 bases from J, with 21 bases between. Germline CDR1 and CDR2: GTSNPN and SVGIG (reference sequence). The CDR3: CAWSRLPPPLGEQFF. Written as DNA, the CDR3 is TGTGCCTGGAGCAGGCTCCCACCCCCCCTAGGTGAGCAGTTCTTC.

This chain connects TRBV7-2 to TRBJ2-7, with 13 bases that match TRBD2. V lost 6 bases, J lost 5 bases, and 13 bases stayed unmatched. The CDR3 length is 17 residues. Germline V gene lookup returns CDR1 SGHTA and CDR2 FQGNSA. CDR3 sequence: CASSKTSGLAGAHEQYF. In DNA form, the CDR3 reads TGTGCCAGCAGTAAAACCTCAGGACTAGCGGGGGCTCACGAGCAGTACTTC.

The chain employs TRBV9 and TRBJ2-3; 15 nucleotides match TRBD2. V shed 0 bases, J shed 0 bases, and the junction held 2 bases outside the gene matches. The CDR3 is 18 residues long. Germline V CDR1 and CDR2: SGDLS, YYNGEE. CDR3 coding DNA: TGTGCCAGCAGCGTAGGGACTAGCGGGGGGGCTAGCACAGATACGCAGTATTTT. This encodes CASSVGTSGGASTDTQYF. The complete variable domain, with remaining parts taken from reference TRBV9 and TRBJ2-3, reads DSGVTQTPKHLITATGQRVTLRCSPRSGDLSVYWYQQSLDQGLQFLIQYYNGEERAKGNILERFSAQQFPDLHSELNLSSLELGDSALYFCASSVGTSGGASTDTQYFGPGTRLTVL.

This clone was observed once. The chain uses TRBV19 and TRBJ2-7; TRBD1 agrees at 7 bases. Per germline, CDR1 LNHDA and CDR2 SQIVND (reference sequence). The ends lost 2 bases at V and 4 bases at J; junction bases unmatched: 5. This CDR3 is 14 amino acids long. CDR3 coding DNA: TGTGCCAGTAGTATAAGGGACAGAGGTTACGAGCAGTACTTC. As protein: CASSIRDRGYEQYF.

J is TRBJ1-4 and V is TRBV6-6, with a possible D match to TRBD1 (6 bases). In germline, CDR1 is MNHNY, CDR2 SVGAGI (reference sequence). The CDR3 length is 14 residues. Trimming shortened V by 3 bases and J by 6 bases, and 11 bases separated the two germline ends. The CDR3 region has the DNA TGTGCCAGCAGTTATAAGACAGGCTATGAAAAACTGTTTTTT. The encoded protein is CASSYKTGYEKLFF.

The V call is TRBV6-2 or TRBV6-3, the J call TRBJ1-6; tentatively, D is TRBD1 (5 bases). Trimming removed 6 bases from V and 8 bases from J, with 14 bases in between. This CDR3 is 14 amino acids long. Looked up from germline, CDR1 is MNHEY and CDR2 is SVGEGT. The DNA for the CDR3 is TGTGCCAGCAGCTCGGCCCAGGGCTATTCACCCCTCCACTTT. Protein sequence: CASSSAQGYSPLHF.

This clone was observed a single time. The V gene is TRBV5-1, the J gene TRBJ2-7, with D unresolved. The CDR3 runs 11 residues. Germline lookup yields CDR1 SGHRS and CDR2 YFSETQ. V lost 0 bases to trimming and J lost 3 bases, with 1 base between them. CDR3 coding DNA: TGCGCCAGCAGCTTGGGCTACGAGCAGTACTTC. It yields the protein CASSLGYEQYF.

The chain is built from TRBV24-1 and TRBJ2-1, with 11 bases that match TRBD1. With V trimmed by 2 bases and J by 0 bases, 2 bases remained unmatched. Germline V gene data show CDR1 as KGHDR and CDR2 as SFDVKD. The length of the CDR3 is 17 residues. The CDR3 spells CATSDSGTGGSYNEQFF. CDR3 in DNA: TGTGCCACCAGTGATTCCGGGACAGGGGGCTCCTACAATGAGCAGTTCTTC.

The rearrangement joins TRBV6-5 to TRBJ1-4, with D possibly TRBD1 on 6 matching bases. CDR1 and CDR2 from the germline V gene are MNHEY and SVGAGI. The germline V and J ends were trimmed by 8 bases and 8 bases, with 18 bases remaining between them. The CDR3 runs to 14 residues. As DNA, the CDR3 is TGTGCCAGCGAAGAGGGGGGGGTCGACGAAAAACTGTTTTTT. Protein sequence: CASEEGGVDEKLFF.

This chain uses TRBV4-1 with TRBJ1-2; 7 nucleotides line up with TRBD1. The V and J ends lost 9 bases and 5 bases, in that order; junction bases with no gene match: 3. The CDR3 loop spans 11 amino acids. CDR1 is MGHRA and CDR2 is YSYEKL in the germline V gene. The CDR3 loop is CARTGLYGYTF. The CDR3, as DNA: TGCGCCAGGACAGGGCTGTATGGCTACACCTTC.

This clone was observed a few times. The CDR3, as DNA: TGCGCCAGCAGCTTGCTACCCGGCCAGGGGATAGGAGGGGACTATGGCTACACCTTC. Residues: CASSLLPGQGIGGDYGYTF. The V call is TRBV5-1, the J call TRBJ1-2; D perhaps matches TRBD1 (6 bases). Germline CDR1 and CDR2: SGHRS and YFSETQ. Trimming took off 1 base at V and 3 bases at J, with 25 bases between the two ends. The length of the CDR3 is 19 residues.

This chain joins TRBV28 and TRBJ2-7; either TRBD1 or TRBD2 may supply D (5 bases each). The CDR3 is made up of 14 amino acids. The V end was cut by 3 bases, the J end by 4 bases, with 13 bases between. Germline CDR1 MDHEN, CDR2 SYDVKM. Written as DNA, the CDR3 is TGTGCCAGCAGTTTTGCGAGGGGTTGGTACGAGCAGTACTTC. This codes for CASSFARGWYEQYF.

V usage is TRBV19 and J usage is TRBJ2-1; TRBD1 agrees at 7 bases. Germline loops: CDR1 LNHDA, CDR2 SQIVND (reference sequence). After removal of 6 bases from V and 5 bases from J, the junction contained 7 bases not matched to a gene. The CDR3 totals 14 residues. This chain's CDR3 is CASRSTGQNNEQFF. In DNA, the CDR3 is TGTGCCAGTAGGTCGACGGGACAGAACAATGAGCAGTTCTTC. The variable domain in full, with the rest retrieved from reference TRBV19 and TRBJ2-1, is DGGITQSPKYLFRKEGQNVTLSCEQNLNHDAMYWYRQDPGQGLRLIYYSQIVNDFQKGDIAEGYSVSREKKESFPLTVTSAQKNPTAFYLCASRSTGQNNEQFFGPGTRLTVL.

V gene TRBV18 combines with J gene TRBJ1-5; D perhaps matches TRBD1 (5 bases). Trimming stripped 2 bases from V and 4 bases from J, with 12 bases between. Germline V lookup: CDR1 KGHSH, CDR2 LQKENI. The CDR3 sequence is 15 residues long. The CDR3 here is CASSPGANGNQPQHF. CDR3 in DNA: TGTGCCAGCTCACCAGGGGCAAATGGTAATCAGCCCCAGCATTTT.

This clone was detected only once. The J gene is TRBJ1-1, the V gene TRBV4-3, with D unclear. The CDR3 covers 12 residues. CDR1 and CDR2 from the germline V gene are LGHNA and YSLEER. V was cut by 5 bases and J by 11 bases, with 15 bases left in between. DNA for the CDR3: TGCGCCAGCAGCAATAAGCCGGGTGCTGCTTTCTTT. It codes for CASSNKPGAAFF.

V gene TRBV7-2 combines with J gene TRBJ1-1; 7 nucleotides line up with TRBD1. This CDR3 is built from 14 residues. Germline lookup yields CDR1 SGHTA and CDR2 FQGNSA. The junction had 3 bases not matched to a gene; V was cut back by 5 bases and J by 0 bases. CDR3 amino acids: CASSPGGMNTEAFF. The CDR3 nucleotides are TGTGCCAGCAGCCCAGGGGGGATGAACACTGAAGCTTTCTTT.

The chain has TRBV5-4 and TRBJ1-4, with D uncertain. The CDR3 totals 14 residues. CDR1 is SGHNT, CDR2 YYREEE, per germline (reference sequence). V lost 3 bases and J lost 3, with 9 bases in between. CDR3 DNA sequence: TGTGCCAGCAGCTCCTTCGGGCCTAATGAAAAACTGTTTTTT. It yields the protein CASSSFGPNEKLFF. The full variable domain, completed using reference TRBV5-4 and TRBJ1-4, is ETGVTQSPTHLIKTRGQQVTLRCSSQSGHNTVSWYQQALGQGPQFIFQYYREEENGRGNFPPRFSGLQFPNYSSELNVNALELDDSALYLCASSSFGPNEKLFFGSGTQLSVL.

This CDR3 reads CSARSDTQYF. The CDR3 bases are TGCAGTGCCCGAAGCGATACGCAGTATTTT. The chain has TRBV20-1 and TRBJ2-3; no definite D call. Trimming cost V 6 bases and J 6 bases, with 7 bases left between them. The length of the CDR3 is 10 residues. Germline CDR1 reads DFQATT; CDR2 reads SNEGSKA (reference sequence).

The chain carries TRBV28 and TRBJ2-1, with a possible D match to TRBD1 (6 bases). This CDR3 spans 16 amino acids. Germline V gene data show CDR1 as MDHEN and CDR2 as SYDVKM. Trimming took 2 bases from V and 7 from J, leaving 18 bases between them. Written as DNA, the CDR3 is TGTGCCAGCAGTTTAAATCTGGGAAAAGGGGGAAATGAGCAGTTCTTC. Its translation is CASSLNLGKGGNEQFF.

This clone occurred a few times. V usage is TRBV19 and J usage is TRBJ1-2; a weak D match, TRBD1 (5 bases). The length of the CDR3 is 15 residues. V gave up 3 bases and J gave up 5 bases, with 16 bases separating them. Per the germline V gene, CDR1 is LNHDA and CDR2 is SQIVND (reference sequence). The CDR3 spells CASSISTVGGYGYTF. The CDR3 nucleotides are TGTGCCAGTAGTATTTCCACTGTTGGGGGATATGGCTACACCTTC.

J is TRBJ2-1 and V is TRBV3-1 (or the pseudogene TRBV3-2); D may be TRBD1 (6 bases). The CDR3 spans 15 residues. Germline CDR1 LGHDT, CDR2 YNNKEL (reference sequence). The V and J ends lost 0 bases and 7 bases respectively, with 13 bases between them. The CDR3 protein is CASSQDLGQGNEQFF. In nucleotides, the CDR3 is TGTGCCAGCAGCCAAGATTTGGGGCAGGGGAATGAGCAGTTCTTC.

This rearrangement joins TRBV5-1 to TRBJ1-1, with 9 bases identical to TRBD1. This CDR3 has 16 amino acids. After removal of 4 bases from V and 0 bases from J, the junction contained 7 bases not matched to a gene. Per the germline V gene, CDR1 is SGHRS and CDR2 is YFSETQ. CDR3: CASSPLWDRVNTEAFF. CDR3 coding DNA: TGCGCCAGCAGCCCATTGTGGGACAGGGTGAACACTGAAGCTTTCTTT.

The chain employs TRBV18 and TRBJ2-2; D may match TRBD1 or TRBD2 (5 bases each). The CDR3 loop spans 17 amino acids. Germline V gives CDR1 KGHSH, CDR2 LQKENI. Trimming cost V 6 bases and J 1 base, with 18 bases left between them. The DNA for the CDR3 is TGTGCCAGCTCCGCAGCACTCGGGGCCGGGAACACCGGGGAGCTGTTTTTT. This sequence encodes CASSAALGAGNTGELFF.